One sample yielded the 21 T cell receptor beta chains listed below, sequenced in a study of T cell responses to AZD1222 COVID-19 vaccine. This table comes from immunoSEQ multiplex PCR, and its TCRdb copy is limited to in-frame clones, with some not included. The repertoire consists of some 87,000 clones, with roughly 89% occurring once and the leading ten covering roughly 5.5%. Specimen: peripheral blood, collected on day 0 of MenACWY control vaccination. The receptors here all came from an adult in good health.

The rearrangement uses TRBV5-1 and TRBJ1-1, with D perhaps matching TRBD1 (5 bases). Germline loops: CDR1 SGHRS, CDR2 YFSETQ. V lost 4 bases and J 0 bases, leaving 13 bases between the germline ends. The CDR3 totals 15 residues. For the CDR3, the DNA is TGCGCCAGCAGCCCCGAGGGGACCATGAACACTGAAGCTTTCTTT. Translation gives CASSPEGTMNTEAFF. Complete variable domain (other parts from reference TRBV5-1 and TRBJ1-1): KAGVTQTPRYLIKTRGQQVTLSCSPISGHRSVSWYQQTPGQGLQFLFEYFSETQRNKGNFPGRFSGRQFSNSRSEMNVSTLELGDSALYLCASSPEGTMNTEAFFGQGTRLTVV.

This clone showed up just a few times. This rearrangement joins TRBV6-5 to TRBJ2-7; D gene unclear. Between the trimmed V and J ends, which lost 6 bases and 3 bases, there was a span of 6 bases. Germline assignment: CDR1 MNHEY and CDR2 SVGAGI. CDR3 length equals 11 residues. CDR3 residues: CASRRDYEQYF. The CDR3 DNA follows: TGTGCCAGCAGAAGGGACTACGAGCAGTACTTC.

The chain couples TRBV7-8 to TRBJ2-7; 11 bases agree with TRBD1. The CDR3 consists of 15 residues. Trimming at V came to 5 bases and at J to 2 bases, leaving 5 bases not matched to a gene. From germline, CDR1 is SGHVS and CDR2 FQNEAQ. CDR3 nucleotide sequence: TGTGCCAGCAGCCTCGGGGACAGGGGGACCTACGAGCAGTACTTC. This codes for CASSLGDRGTYEQYF.

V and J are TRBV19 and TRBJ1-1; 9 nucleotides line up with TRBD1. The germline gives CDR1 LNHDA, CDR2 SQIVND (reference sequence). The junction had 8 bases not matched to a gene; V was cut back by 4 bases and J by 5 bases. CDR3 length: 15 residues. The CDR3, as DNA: TGTGCCAGTAGTACAACCGGGACAGGGACAACTGAAGCTTTCTTT. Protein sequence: CASSTTGTGTTEAFF.

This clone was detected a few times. CDR3 residues: CASIDSNQPQHF. In DNA, the CDR3 is TGTGCCAGCATTGATAGCAATCAGCCCCAGCATTTT. The gene calls are TRBV6-6 and TRBJ1-5; no reliable D call. Germline CDR1 is MNHNY and CDR2 is SVGAGI (reference sequence). The V end was cut by 7 bases, the J end by 0 bases, with 4 bases between. The CDR3 sequence is 12 residues long.

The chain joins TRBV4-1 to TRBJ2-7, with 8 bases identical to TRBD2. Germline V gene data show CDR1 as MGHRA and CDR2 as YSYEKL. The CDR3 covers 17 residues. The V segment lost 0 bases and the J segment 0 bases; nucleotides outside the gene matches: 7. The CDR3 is CASSQDTSGRSSYEQYF. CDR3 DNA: TGCGCCAGCAGCCAAGATACTAGCGGTCGTAGCTCCTACGAGCAGTACTTC.

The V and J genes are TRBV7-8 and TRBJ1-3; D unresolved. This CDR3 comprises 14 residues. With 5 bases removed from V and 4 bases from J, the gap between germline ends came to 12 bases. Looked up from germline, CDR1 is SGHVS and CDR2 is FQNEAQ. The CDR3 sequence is CASSLPMGGNTIYF. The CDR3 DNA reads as TGTGCCAGCAGCCTCCCGATGGGGGGAAACACCATATATTTT.

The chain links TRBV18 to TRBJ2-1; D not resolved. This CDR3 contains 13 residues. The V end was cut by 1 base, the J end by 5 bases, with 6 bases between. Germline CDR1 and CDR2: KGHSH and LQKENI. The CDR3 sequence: CASSPQGNNEQFF. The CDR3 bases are TGTGCCAGCTCACCACAGGGTAACAATGAGCAGTTCTTC.

The CDR3 nucleotides read TGCGCCAGCAGCCAGCATTCGACAGGGGAGTTAGGGGGCTACACCTTC. Protein product: CASSQHSTGELGGYTF. The rearrangement links TRBV4-3 to TRBJ1-2; TRBD1 aligns across 8 bases. V shed 3 bases and J 8 bases; nucleotides not matched to a gene: 14. Germline V gene data show CDR1 as LGHNA and CDR2 as YSLEER. The CDR3 runs 16 residues.

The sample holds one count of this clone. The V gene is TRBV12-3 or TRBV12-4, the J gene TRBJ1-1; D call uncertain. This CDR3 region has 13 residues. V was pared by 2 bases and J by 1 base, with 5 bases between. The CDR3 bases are TGTGCCAGCAGTTTACGGGCGAACACTGAAGCTTTCTTT. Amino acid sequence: CASSLRANTEAFF.

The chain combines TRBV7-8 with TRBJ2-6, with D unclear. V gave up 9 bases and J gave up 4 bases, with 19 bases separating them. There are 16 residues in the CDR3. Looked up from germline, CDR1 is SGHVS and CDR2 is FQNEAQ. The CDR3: CASGTASPLGANVLTF. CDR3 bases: TGTGCCAGTGGAACGGCCTCTCCTTTGGGGGCCAACGTCCTGACTTTC.

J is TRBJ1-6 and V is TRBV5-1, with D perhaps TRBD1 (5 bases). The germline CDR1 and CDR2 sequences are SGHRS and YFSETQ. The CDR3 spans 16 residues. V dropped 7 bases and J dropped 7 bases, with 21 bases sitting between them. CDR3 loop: CASGSGTGLLNSPLHF. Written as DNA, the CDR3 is TGCGCCAGCGGGTCTGGGACCGGGCTCCTCAATTCACCCCTCCACTTT.

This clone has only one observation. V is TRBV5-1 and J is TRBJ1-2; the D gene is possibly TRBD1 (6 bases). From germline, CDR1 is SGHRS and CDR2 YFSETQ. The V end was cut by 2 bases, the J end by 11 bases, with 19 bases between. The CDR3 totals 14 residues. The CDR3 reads CASSFSGTLAGYTF. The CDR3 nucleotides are TGCGCCAGCAGCTTTTCCGGGACACTCGCGGGATACACCTTC.

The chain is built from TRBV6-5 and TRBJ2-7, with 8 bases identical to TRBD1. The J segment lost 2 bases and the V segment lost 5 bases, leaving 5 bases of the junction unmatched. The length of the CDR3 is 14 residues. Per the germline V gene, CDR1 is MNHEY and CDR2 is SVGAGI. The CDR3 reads CASSTRDRTYEQYF. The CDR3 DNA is TGTGCCAGCAGTACCCGGGACAGGACCTACGAGCAGTACTTC.

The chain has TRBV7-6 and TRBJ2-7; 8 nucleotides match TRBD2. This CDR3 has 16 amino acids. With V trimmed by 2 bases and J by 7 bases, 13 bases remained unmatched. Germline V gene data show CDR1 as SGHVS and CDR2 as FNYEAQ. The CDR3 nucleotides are TGTGCCAGCAGCTTACGGGCTGCGGGAGGCCCGCTGGAGCAGTACTTC. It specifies CASSLRAAGGPLEQYF.

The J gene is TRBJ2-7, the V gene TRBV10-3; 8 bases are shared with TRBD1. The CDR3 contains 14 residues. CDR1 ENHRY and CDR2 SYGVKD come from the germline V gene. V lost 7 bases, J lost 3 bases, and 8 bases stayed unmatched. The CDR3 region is CAITPGGQGYEQYF. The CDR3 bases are TGTGCCATCACCCCCGGAGGACAGGGCTACGAGCAGTACTTC.

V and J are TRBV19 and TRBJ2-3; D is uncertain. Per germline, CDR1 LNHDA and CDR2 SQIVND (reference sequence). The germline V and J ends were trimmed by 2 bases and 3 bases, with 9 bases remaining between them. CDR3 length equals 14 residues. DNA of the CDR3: TGTGCCAGTAGTATATTAGAAGGAACAGATACGCAGTATTTT. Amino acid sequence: CASSILEGTDTQYF.

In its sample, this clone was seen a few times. The CDR3 region has the DNA TGTGCCAGCCGGCCGGGACAGGCGTTAAGGGCCCTCCACTTT. As protein: CASRPGQALRALHF. This chain joins TRBV28 and TRBJ1-6; 8 nucleotides line up with TRBD1. Germline CDR1 MDHEN, CDR2 SYDVKM. V dropped 8 bases and J dropped 14; count of bases not matched to a gene: 14. The length of the CDR3 is 14 residues.

The CDR3: CATSDLPGTGTYEQYF. CDR3 DNA: TGTGCCACCAGTGATTTGCCCGGGACAGGAACCTACGAGCAGTACTTC. The chain has TRBV24-1 and TRBJ2-7, with TRBD1 matching over 8 bases. The V and J ends lost 0 bases and 2 bases, in that order; junction bases with no gene match: 5. Looked up from germline, CDR1 is KGHDR and CDR2 is SFDVKD. The CDR3 consists of 16 residues.

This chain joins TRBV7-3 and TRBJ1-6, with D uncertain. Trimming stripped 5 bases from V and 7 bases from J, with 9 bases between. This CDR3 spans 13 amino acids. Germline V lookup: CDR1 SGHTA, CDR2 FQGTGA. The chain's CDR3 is CASSQTTNSPLHF. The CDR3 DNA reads TGTGCCAGCAGCCAGACAACCAATTCACCCCTCCACTTT. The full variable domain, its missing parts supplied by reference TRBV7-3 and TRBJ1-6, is GAGVSQTPSNKVTEKGKYVELRCDPISGHTALYWYRQSLGQGPEFLIYFQGTGAADDSGLPNDRFFAVRPEGSVSTLKIQRTERGDSAVYLCASSQTTNSPLHFGNGTRLTVT.

CDR3 sequence: CASRFSAGELFF. The CDR3 region has the DNA TGTGCCAGCAGATTTTCAGCCGGGGAGCTGTTTTTT. V gene TRBV11-2 combines with J gene TRBJ2-2, with D hard to call. Germline V gives CDR1 SGHAT, CDR2 FQNNGV. The CDR3 has 12 residues. With 6 bases removed from V and 6 bases from J, the gap between germline ends came to 8 bases.